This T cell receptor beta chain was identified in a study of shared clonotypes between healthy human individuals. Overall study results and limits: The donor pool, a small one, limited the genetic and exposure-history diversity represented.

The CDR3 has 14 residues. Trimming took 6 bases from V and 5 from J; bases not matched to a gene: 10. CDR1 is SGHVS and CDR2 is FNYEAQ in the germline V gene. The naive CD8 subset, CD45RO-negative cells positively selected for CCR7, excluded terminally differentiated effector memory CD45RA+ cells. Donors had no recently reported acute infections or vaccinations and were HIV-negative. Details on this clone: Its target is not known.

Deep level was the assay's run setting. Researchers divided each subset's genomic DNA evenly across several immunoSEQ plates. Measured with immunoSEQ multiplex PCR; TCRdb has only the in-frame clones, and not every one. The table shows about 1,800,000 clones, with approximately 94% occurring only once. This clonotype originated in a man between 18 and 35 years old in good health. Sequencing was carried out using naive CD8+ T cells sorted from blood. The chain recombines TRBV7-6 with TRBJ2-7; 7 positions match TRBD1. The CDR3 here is CASSPGTALHEQYF. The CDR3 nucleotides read TGTGCCAGCAGTCCCGGGACAGCCCTTCACGAGCAGTACTTC.